This TCR beta chain was found in a study of CD8+CD57+ T cells in acquired aplastic anemia. Study summary: Sorted CD4+ plus CD8+ cells gave DNA averaging roughly 3 ug. Study findings and constraints: Some 28 CD8+ CDR3 sequences occurred in both the patients and the controls. Between the patient and control groups, CD8+ Simpson's diversity did not differ significantly.

Notes on this clonotype: Antigen specificity is unknown.

Profiles of TCR beta VDJ and CDR3 were generated from a genomic DNA template. TCRdb reprocessed the reads via MiXCR and lists one record per CDR3 protein. The sample lists about 190,000 distinct CDR3 sequences, 64% occurring once. The sequence came from a human donor with severe aplastic anemia or a healthy control (not recorded which). The source material was sorted CD4+, CD8+, or CD8+CD57+ T cells (not recorded which) from PBMCs.

CDR3 amino acids: CSARDAGVDTQYF. In DNA form, the CDR3 reads TGCAGTGCTAGAGACGCAGGGGTAGATACGCAGTATTTT. The rearrangement uses TRBV20-1 and TRBJ2-3; tentatively, D is TRBD1 (6 bases). Germline assignment: CDR1 DFQATT and CDR2 SNEGSKA (reference sequence). The CDR3 has 13 residues. V lost 0 bases and J 5 bases, leaving 9 bases between the germline ends.